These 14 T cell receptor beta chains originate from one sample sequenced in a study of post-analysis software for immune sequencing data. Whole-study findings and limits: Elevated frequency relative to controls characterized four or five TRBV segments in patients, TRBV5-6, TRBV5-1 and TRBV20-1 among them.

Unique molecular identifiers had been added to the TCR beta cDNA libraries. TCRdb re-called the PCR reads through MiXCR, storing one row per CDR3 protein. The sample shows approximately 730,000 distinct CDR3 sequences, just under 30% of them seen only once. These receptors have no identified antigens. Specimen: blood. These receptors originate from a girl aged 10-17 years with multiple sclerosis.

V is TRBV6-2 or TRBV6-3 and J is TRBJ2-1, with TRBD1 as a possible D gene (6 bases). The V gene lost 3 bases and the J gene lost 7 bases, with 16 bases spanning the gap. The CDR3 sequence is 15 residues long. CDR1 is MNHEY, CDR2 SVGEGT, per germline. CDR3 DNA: TGTGCCAGCAGTTATAGCCCTTTAGGGGGAAATGAGCAGTTCTTC. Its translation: CASSYSPLGGNEQFF.

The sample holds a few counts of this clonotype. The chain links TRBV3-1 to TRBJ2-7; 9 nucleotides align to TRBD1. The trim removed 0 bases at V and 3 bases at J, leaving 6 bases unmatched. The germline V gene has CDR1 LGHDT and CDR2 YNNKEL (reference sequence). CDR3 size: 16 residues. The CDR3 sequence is CASSQEGGQGYYEQYF. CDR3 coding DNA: TGTGCCAGCAGCCAAGAGGGGGGACAGGGATACTACGAGCAGTACTTC.

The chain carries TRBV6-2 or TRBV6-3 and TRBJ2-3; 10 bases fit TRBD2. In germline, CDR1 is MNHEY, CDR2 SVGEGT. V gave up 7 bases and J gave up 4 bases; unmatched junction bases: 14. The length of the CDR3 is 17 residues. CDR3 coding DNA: TGTGCCAGCACGGGACCCCCTTGGACTAGCGGACCAGATACGCAGTATTTT. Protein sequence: CASTGPPWTSGPDTQYF.

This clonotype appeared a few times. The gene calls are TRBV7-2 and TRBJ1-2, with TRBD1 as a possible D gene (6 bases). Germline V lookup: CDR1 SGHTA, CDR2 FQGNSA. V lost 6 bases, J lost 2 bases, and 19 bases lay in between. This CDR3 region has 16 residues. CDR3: CASRPTRTAVNYGYTF. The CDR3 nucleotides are TGTGCCAGCAGGCCCACCCGGACAGCCGTCAACTATGGCTACACCTTC.

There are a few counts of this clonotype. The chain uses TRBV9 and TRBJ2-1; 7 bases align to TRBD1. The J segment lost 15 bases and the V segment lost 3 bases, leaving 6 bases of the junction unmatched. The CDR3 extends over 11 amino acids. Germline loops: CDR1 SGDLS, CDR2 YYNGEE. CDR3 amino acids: CASSGGQFLFF. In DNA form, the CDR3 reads TGTGCCAGCAGCGGGGGACAGTTTTTGTTCTTC. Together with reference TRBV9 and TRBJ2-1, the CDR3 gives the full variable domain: DSGVTQTPKHLITATGQRVTLRCSPRSGDLSVYWYQQSLDQGLQFLIQYYNGEERAKGNILERFSAQQFPDLHSELNLSSLELGDSALYFCASSGGQFLFFGPGTRLTVL.

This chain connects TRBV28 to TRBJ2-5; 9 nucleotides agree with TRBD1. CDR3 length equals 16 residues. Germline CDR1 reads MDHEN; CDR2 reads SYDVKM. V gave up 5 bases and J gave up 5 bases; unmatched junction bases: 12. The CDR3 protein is CASSKPGTGSLETQYF. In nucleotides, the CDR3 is TGTGCCAGCAGTAAACCCGGGACAGGGAGTTTGGAGACCCAGTACTTC.

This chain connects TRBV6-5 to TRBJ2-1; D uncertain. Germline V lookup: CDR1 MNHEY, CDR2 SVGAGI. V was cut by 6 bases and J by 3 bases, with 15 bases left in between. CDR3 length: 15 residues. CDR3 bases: TGTGCCAGCAGCCCCGGGCCACCCAACTACAATGAGCAGTTCTTC. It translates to CASSPGPPNYNEQFF.

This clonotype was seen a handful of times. In nucleotides, the CDR3 is TGCGCCAGCAGCTTGGCCATGTCAGCGGGGAACACTGAAGCTTTCTTT. Its translation: CASSLAMSAGNTEAFF. V is TRBV5-1 and J is TRBJ1-1; D is uncertain. The V and J ends lost 0 bases and 1 base respectively, with 13 bases between them. This CDR3 spans 16 amino acids. Germline loops: CDR1 SGHRS, CDR2 YFSETQ.

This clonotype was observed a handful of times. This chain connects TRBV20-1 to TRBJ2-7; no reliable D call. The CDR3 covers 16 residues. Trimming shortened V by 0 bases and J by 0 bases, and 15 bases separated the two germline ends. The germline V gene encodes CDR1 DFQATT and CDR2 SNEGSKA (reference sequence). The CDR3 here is CSARDPLTLTSYEQYF. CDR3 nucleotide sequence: TGCAGTGCTAGAGATCCCTTAACCTTAACCTCCTACGAGCAGTACTTC.

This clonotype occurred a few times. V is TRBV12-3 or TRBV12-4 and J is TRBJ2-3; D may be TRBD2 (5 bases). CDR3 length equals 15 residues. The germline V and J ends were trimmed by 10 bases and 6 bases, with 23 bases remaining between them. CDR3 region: CATRLGMGARDTQYF. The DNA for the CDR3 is TGTGCCACCCGACTTGGGATGGGAGCACGGGATACGCAGTATTTT.

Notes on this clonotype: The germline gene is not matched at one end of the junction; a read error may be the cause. This CDR3 is CASSQGGGSEAFF. Here the CDR3 DNA reads TGCGCCAGCAGCCAAGGAGGGGGGAGCGAAGCTTTCTTT. The chain has TRBV3-1 and TRBJ1-1; a possible D gene is TRBD1 (6 bases). Germline V gene sequence: CDR1 LGHDT, CDR2 YNNKEL (reference sequence). The CDR3 has 13 amino acids. The full variable domain, its missing parts supplied by reference TRBV3-1 and TRBJ1-1, is DTAVSQTPKYLVTQMGNDKSIKCEQNLGHDTMYWYKQDSKKFLKIMFSYNNKELIINETVPNRFSPKSPDKAHLNLHINSLELGDSAVYFCASSQGGGSEAFFGQGTRLTVV.

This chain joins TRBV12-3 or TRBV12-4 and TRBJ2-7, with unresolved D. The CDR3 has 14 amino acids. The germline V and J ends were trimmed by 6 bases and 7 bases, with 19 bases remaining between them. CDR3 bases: TGTGCCAGCAGGCCTGCTAGGCGGAACAATGAGCAGTACTTC. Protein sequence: CASRPARRNNEQYF.

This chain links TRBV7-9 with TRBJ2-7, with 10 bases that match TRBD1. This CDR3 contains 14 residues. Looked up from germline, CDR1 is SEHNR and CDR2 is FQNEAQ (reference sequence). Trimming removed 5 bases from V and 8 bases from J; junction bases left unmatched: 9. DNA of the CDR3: TGTGCCAGCAGCGCGCGGACAGGGGGTAGGAAGCAGTACTTC. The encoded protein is CASSARTGGRKQYF.

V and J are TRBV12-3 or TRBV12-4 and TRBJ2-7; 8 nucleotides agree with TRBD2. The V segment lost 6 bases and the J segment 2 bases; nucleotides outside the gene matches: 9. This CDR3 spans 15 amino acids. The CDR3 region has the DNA TGTGCCAGCAGACAAACTAGCGGACAGACCTACGAGCAGTACTTC. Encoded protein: CASRQTSGQTYEQYF.